A single sample is the source of the 32 T cell receptor beta chains below, sequenced in a study of immune evolution from preneoplasia to lung adenocarcinoma. Assay used: immunoSEQ multiplex PCR; TCRdb lists only in-frame clones, some missing. Of just over 14,000 clones detected, roughly 77% appear once; the ten largest clones hold 2.5% to 3%. The specimen was FFPE minimally invasive lung adenocarcinoma tissue. The origin of the receptors is a person aged 55-80 years with lung adenocarcinoma.

This clone occurred once. The V and J genes are TRBV6-1 and TRBJ1-1; 11 bases match TRBD1. The germline V gene encodes CDR1 MNHNS and CDR2 SASEGT. The J segment lost 11 bases and the V segment lost 6 bases, leaving 11 bases of the junction unmatched. This CDR3 is 14 amino acids long. CDR3 DNA sequence: TGTGCCAGCAGGGTAGGACAGGGGGCCTGGGAGGCTTTCTTT. Translated, it gives CASRVGQGAWEAFF.

This sequence joins TRBV15 and TRBJ2-5; D assignment may be TRBD1 or TRBD2 (6 bases each). Germline V gene lookup returns CDR1 LNHNV and CDR2 YYDKDF (reference sequence). This CDR3 has 16 residues. Trimming left V 0 bases short and J 2 bases short, with 13 bases between. The CDR3 reads CATSRDLRGDQETQYF. As DNA, the CDR3 is TGTGCCACCAGCAGAGATCTAAGGGGGGATCAAGAGACCCAGTACTTC.

The CDR3 here is CASSYKGRPNTQYF. For the CDR3, the DNA is TGTGCCAGCAGTTACAAAGGTAGACCGAATACGCAGTATTTT. The chain links TRBV6-5 to TRBJ2-3; D unresolved. Germline-derived CDR1 and CDR2 are MNHEY and SVGAGI. The CDR3 length is 14 residues. Trimming left V 2 bases short and J 7 bases short, with 13 bases between.

This sequence joins TRBV18 and TRBJ2-1; D unresolved. The CDR3 spans 12 residues. Trimming shortened V by 3 bases and J by 7 bases, and 7 bases separated the two germline ends. CDR1 is KGHSH and CDR2 is LQKENI in the germline V gene. In DNA, the CDR3 is TGTGCCAGCTCACCCGATCGGAATGAGCAGTTCTTC. It specifies CASSPDRNEQFF. The whole variable domain, remainder taken from reference TRBV18 and TRBJ2-1, is NAGVMQNPRHLVRRRGQEARLRCSPMKGHSHVYWYRQLPEEGLKFMVYLQKENIIDESGMPKERFSAEFPKEGPSILRIQQVVRGDSAAYFCASSPDRNEQFFGPGTRLTVL.

This chain joins TRBV18 and TRBJ2-3; D gene ambiguous. Germline loops: CDR1 KGHSH, CDR2 LQKENI. V lost 3 bases and J 5 bases, leaving 12 bases between the germline ends. The CDR3 runs 14 residues. CDR3 sequence: CASSPYSGRDTQYF. The CDR3 DNA reads as TGTGCCAGCTCACCTTATTCCGGACGAGATACGCAGTATTTT.

This sequence joins TRBV7-2 and TRBJ1-1; 7 bases are a match to TRBD1. The V and J ends lost 5 bases and 4 bases, in that order; junction bases with no gene match: 10. The CDR3 is 15 residues long. Per the germline V gene, CDR1 is SGHTA and CDR2 is FQGNSA. The CDR3 loop is CASSRDRASRTEAFF. As DNA, the CDR3 is TGTGCCAGCAGCCGAGACAGGGCCTCGCGCACTGAAGCTTTCTTT.

The rearrangement joins TRBV9 to TRBJ2-1, with 7 bases identical to TRBD2. The CDR3 is made up of 17 amino acids. V shed 7 bases and J 2 bases; nucleotides not matched to a gene: 15. Per the germline V gene, CDR1 is SGDLS and CDR2 is YYNGEE. The CDR3 coding sequence is TGTGCCAGCTCGAGGGAGGGTAGTTACATCCCCTACAATGAGCAGTTCTTC. This sequence encodes CASSREGSYIPYNEQFF.

The chain has TRBV7-9 and TRBJ1-1; possibly TRBD1 for D (5 bases). From germline, CDR1 is SEHNR and CDR2 FQNEAQ (reference sequence). V was trimmed by 4 bases and J by 3 bases, leaving 9 bases between them. The CDR3 spans 13 residues. The CDR3 spells CASSSQGDTEAFF. The CDR3 nucleotides read TGTGCCAGCAGCTCTCAGGGAGACACTGAAGCTTTCTTT.

This sequence joins TRBV7-8 and TRBJ1-1; the D gene is possibly TRBD1 (6 bases). Germline V CDR1 and CDR2: SGHVS, FQNEAQ. The CDR3 length is 15 residues. V was trimmed by 1 base and J by 1 base, leaving 10 bases between them. The CDR3 protein is CASSLGQAQNTEAFF. DNA for the CDR3: TGTGCCAGCAGCTTAGGACAGGCACAGAACACTGAAGCTTTCTTT.

As concerns this clone: One junction end disagrees with the germline gene, perhaps due to a read error. The CDR3 sequence: CSAKTGLYDYTF. The CDR3 DNA follows: TGCAGCGCGAAGACAGGGCTCTATGACTACACCTTC. This chain connects TRBV29-1 to TRBJ1-2; 7 bases line up with TRBD1. The length of the CDR3 is 12 residues. Per germline, CDR1 SQVTM and CDR2 ANQGSEA.

This chain uses TRBV11-2 with TRBJ2-2; 8 bases match TRBD1. The CDR3 spans 16 residues. Per germline, CDR1 SGHAT and CDR2 FQNNGV. With 3 bases clipped from V and 6 bases from J, the junction kept 9 bases outside the gene matches. The CDR3 DNA reads TGTGCCAGCAGCTTCCGTATAGACAGGGGAGCCGGGGAGCTGTTTTTT. It yields the protein CASSFRIDRGAGELFF.

The chain couples TRBV5-4 to TRBJ2-3; the match to TRBD1 covers 7 bases. The CDR3 runs to 14 residues. After removal of 2 bases from V and 1 base from J, the junction contained 1 base not matched to a gene. From germline, CDR1 is SGHNT and CDR2 YYREEE (reference sequence). The CDR3 DNA sequence: TGTGCCAGCAGCTTCGGACAGGGCACAGATACGCAGTATTTT. It encodes CASSFGQGTDTQYF. The whole variable domain, remainder taken from reference TRBV5-4 and TRBJ2-3, is ETGVTQSPTHLIKTRGQQVTLRCSSQSGHNTVSWYQQALGQGPQFIFQYYREEENGRGNFPPRFSGLQFPNYSSELNVNALELDDSALYLCASSFGQGTDTQYFGPGTRLTVL.

This chain joins TRBV5-1 and TRBJ2-7, with a tentative D call TRBD1 (6 bases). Trimming removed 0 bases from V and 0 bases from J, with 13 bases in between. The CDR3 totals 16 residues. Germline CDR1 is SGHRS and CDR2 is YFSETQ. The CDR3 nucleotides read TGCGCCAGCAGCTTGGAGCCGCAGGGGTCCTCCTACGAGCAGTACTTC. It encodes CASSLEPQGSSYEQYF.

The chain recombines TRBV28 with TRBJ2-7; the match to TRBD2 covers 9 bases. Germline CDR1 is MDHEN and CDR2 is SYDVKM. V was pared by 6 bases and J by 6 bases, with 9 bases of the junction left unmatched. This CDR3 is 14 amino acids long. The CDR3 DNA follows: TGTGCCAGCAGCCCCCAGCGGGAGGCCCCCGAGCAGTACTTC. Its protein product is CASSPQREAPEQYF.

This clone occurred once. The chain is built from TRBV7-9 and TRBJ2-7, with TRBD2 identical over 10 bases. V trimming: 5 bases; J trimming: 0 bases; junction bases outside the gene matches: 7. The CDR3 runs 16 residues. Germline CDR1 and CDR2: SEHNR and FQNEAQ (reference sequence). The CDR3 sequence: CASSQIAGGVSYEQYF. CDR3 in DNA: TGTGCCAGCAGCCAAATAGCGGGAGGTGTCTCCTACGAGCAGTACTTC.

In DNA, the CDR3 is TGTGCCGTTGGGCGGGGGAGCGAGCAGTACTTC. Protein sequence: CAVGRGSEQYF. This rearrangement joins TRBV19 to TRBJ2-7; 7 bases fit TRBD2. The trim removed 11 bases at V and 6 bases at J, leaving 7 bases unmatched. Germline V gene lookup returns CDR1 LNHDA and CDR2 SQIVND (reference sequence). CDR3 size: 11 residues.

The chain carries TRBV9 and TRBJ2-1; 15 bases fit TRBD2. V gave up 2 bases and J gave up 6 bases; unmatched junction bases: 12. The CDR3 sequence is 19 residues long. CDR1 is SGDLS, CDR2 YYNGEE, per germline. DNA for the CDR3: TGTGCCAGCAGCGTTGACCCGGGACTAGCGGGAGGAGTGCTCAATGAGCAGTTCTTC. It is translated as CASSVDPGLAGGVLNEQFF.

This clone is a singleton in its sample. V gene TRBV19 combines with J gene TRBJ1-4, with D tentatively TRBD1 (6 bases). V dropped 3 bases and J dropped 5 bases, with 13 bases sitting between them. This CDR3 is built from 15 residues. Germline V gene lookup returns CDR1 LNHDA and CDR2 SQIVND (reference sequence). The CDR3 DNA sequence: TGTGCCAGTAGTATCGCCCGGGGGCGGAATGAAAAACTGTTTTTT. It specifies CASSIARGRNEKLFF.

This rearrangement joins TRBV4-3 to TRBJ2-7; D is unclear. V was shortened by 1 base and J by 2 bases, with 9 bases between the two germline ends. CDR3 length: 14 residues. Germline V gives CDR1 LGHNA, CDR2 YSLEER. The CDR3 bases are TGCGCCAGCAGCCAAGTGGTGGGCCCCTACGAGCAGTACTTC. Translation: CASSQVVGPYEQYF.

V usage is TRBV6-5 and J usage is TRBJ2-7; 8 nucleotides align to TRBD1. The CDR3 totals 14 residues. Germline trimming cut 7 bases from V and 1 base from J; bases unmatched to any gene: 6. The germline CDR1 and CDR2 sequences are MNHEY and SVGAGI. The CDR3 loop is CASTKDRVSYEQYF. CDR3 DNA: TGTGCCAGCACAAAGGACAGGGTATCCTACGAGCAGTACTTC.

This clone has more than one count but fewer than ten. The chain carries TRBV7-8 and TRBJ1-2; D call uncertain. This CDR3 has 17 amino acids. With 1 base removed from V and 0 bases from J, the gap between germline ends came to 15 bases. CDR1 SGHVS and CDR2 FQNEAQ come from the germline V gene. The CDR3, as DNA: TGTGCCAGCAGCTTAGTTGTGGTCCCCACAACTAACTATGGCTACACCTTC. Residues: CASSLVVVPTTNYGYTF. Looking up the rest from reference TRBV7-8 and TRBJ1-2 gives the full variable domain: GAGVSQSPRYKVAKRGQDVALRCDPISGHVSLFWYQQALGQGPEFLTYFQNEAQLDKSGLPSDRFFAERPEGSVSTLKIQRTQQEDSAVYLCASSLVVVPTTNYGYTFGSGTRLTVV.

The chain is built from TRBV18 and TRBJ2-3; either TRBD1 or TRBD2 may supply D (5 bases each). CDR1 and CDR2 (germline): KGHSH, LQKENI. Trimming removed 2 bases at V and 3 bases at J, with 15 bases between. The CDR3 extends over 16 amino acids. The CDR3 DNA is TGTGCCAGCTCACCAAGAGGGGCTGAAGTGACAGATACGCAGTATTTT. Residues: CASSPRGAEVTDTQYF. Using reference TRBV18 and TRBJ2-3 for the parts outside the CDR3, the full variable domain is NAGVMQNPRHLVRRRGQEARLRCSPMKGHSHVYWYRQLPEEGLKFMVYLQKENIIDESGMPKERFSAEFPKEGPSILRIQQVVRGDSAAYFCASSPRGAEVTDTQYFGPGTRLTVL.

CDR3: CASSYSAAGNTIYF. The CDR3 DNA reads TGTGCCAGCAGTTACTCGGCAGCTGGAAACACCATATATTTT. The rearrangement uses TRBV6-5 and TRBJ1-3; D ambiguous. Per the germline V gene, CDR1 is MNHEY and CDR2 is SVGAGI. This CDR3 comprises 14 residues. The V gene lost 0 bases and the J gene lost 2 bases, with 5 bases spanning the gap.

This clone was seen a handful of times. This chain uses TRBV28 with TRBJ2-7; TRBD2 aligns across 12 bases. The CDR3 is made up of 16 amino acids. J was trimmed by 2 bases and V by 5 bases; bases with no gene match: 7. Germline CDR1 MDHEN, CDR2 SYDVKM. DNA of the CDR3: TGTGCCAGCAGTCTAGAACTAGCGGGAGGCCCCTACGAGCAGTACTTC. It translates to CASSLELAGGPYEQYF.

V gene TRBV7-9 combines with J gene TRBJ1-6; D gene ambiguous. Germline V CDR1 and CDR2: SEHNR, FQNEAQ (reference sequence). Trimming removed 2 bases from V and 8 bases from J, with 10 bases in between. CDR3 length: 14 residues. The CDR3 coding sequence is TGTGCCAGCAGCTTAAGAACATTTGATTCACCCCTCCACTTT. Translation gives CASSLRTFDSPLHF. The entire variable domain, with the rest obtained from reference TRBV7-9 and TRBJ1-6, is as follows: DTGVSQNPRHKITKRGQNVTFRCDPISEHNRLYWYRQTLGQGPEFLTYFQNEAQLEKSRLLSDRFSAERPKGSFSTLEIQRTEQGDSAMYLCASSLRTFDSPLHFGNGTRLTVT.

The V call is TRBV11-2, the J call TRBJ1-4; 9 bases map to TRBD1. The CDR3 is 15 residues long. Germline V gene sequence: CDR1 SGHAT, CDR2 FQNNGV. After removal of 6 bases from V and 4 bases from J, the junction contained 6 bases not matched to a gene. CDR3 nucleotides: TGTGCCAGCAGAGCACAGGGGGCGGTTAATGAAAAACTGTTTTTT. It yields the protein CASRAQGAVNEKLFF.

This clone was observed a few times. This chain connects TRBV9 to TRBJ2-1; possible D gene TRBD2, 7 bases. This CDR3 region has 13 residues. Germline V lookup: CDR1 SGDLS, CDR2 YYNGEE. Trimming pared 6 bases from V and 10 bases from J, leaving 17 bases between. DNA for the CDR3: TGTGCCAGCAACGAGGGGGGGAGCACCGAGCAGTTCTTC. Protein: CASNEGGSTEQFF.

This clone was found a few times. V usage is TRBV5-1 and J usage is TRBJ1-1; 8 nucleotides align to TRBD1. Germline CDR1 SGHRS, CDR2 YFSETQ. The length of the CDR3 is 15 residues. The V and J ends lost 0 bases and 3 bases, in that order; junction bases with no gene match: 4. The chain's CDR3 is CASSLGQGFHTEAFF. The DNA of the CDR3 is TGCGCCAGCAGCTTGGGACAGGGGTTTCACACTGAAGCTTTCTTT.

This rearrangement joins TRBV2 to TRBJ2-7; D possibly uses TRBD1 or TRBD2 (6 bases each). Germline loops: CDR1 SNHLY, CDR2 FYNNEI. The CDR3 contains 13 residues. Between the trimmed V and J ends, which lost 6 bases and 5 bases, there was a span of 14 bases. CDR3 region: CASRTRGPHEQYF. The CDR3 coding sequence is TGTGCCAGCAGGACCCGGGGGCCCCACGAGCAGTACTTC.

V is TRBV29-1 and J is TRBJ2-1, with D possibly matching TRBD1 (7 bases). This CDR3 has 10 residues. The V gene's germline CDR1 is SQVTM and CDR2 ANQGSEA. CDR3 coding DNA: TGCAGTGCAGGGGGGAACGGGGAGTTCTTC. It is translated as CSAGGNGEFF.

DNA for the CDR3: TGCGCCAGCAGGTCCAATAATTCACCCCTCCACTTT. Encoded protein: CASRSNNSPLHF. The rearrangement uses TRBV10-2 and TRBJ1-6; D gene ambiguous. V was shortened by 6 bases and J by 5 bases, with 5 bases between the two germline ends. CDR1 and CDR2 from the germline V gene are WSHSY and SAAADI. The CDR3 length is 12 residues.

This sequence joins TRBV29-1 and TRBJ1-1; 7 bases map to TRBD1. This CDR3 spans 13 amino acids. V lost 1 base to trimming and J lost 5 bases; unmatched junction nucleotides: 4. CDR1 and CDR2 from the germline V gene are SQVTM and ANQGSEA. The CDR3 is CSVEGQGGTEAFF. As DNA, the CDR3 is TGCAGCGTTGAAGGTCAGGGGGGAACTGAAGCTTTCTTT.